This TCR beta chain came from a study of blood T cell repertoires in COVID-19. The overall study: From T cells, B-cell-depleted T cells, or PBMCs came the material, which was cDNA or gDNA.

This clone was seen many times. In the original workflow: Reference gene primer amplification yielded estimated nucleated cell counts. Sequencing used immunoSEQ multiplex PCR; TCRdb keeps in-frame clones, though not all of them. That table furnishes V, J and clone size, whereas the DNA furnished D and trimming. The sample contains about 180,000 clones, less than 85% of which appear only once. J gave up 7 bases and V 6 bases, and 15 bases lay outside the gene matches. This CDR3 has 16 amino acids. The germline V gene encodes CDR1 MDHEN and CDR2 SYDVKM. The V and J genes are TRBV28 and TRBJ2-5, with 9 nucleotides matching TRBD1. This sequence was found in a woman in her sixties or seventies with COVID-19, enrolled during active disease. Sequencing was carried out using peripheral blood. The CDR3 sequence is CASREAGTGRIRTQYF. As DNA, the CDR3 is TGTGCCAGCAGAGAGGCAGGGACAGGGCGTATAAGGACCCAGTACTTC.